One sample yielded the 27 T cell receptor beta chains listed below, sequenced in a study of beta chain features in type 1 diabetes. Expressed TCRB transcripts were sequenced because the entire RNA isolate underwent reverse transcription. Some clones are missing from TCRdb's copy, which holds only in-frame ones; the method was immunoSEQ multiplex PCR. The sample includes 250,000 or so clones, around 20% of them seen just once. Study outcomes and limitations: When Type 1 diabetes patients were examined, their TCRB CDR3s proved moderately but significantly shorter in all four CD4+ subsets.

No cognate antigen is known for these TCRs. Material: naive CD4+ T cells from blood. The receptors stem from a middle-aged woman with type 1 diabetes.

The sample holds a few counts of this clone. The rearrangement joins TRBV9 to TRBJ2-5; 9 nucleotides match TRBD2. Looked up from germline, CDR1 is SGDLS and CDR2 is YYNGEE. Trimming cost V 3 bases and J 5 bases; bases outside gene matches: 17. There are 18 residues in the CDR3. CDR3 amino acids: CASSATSSPRGGRETQYF. In DNA, the CDR3 is TGTGCCAGCAGCGCGACATCGTCACCGCGGGGGGGCCGGGAGACCCAGTACTTC.

The CDR3 DNA is TGTGCCAGCAGCTTTGGGCAGGAAGCCTACGAGCAGTACTTC. Translated: CASSFGQEAYEQYF. This chain links TRBV7-9 with TRBJ2-7; no clear D gene. The CDR3 covers 14 residues. Per germline, CDR1 SEHNR and CDR2 FQNEAQ (reference sequence). V was cut by 3 bases and J by 2 bases, with 11 bases left in between.

The chain recombines TRBV7-2 with TRBJ1-2, with 9 bases fitting TRBD1. CDR3 length equals 15 residues. J gave up 4 bases and V 5 bases, and 8 bases lay outside the gene matches. Germline values: CDR1 SGHTA, CDR2 FQGNSA. The CDR3 coding sequence is TGTGCCAGCAGCAATGGACAGGGGCGGGCCTATGGCTACACCTTC. This gives the protein CASSNGQGRAYGYTF.

This clone was counted only a few times. The rearrangement uses TRBV30 and TRBJ2-7; D may be TRBD1 (5 bases). There are 14 residues in the CDR3. Germline-derived CDR1 and CDR2 are GTSNPN and SVGIG (reference sequence). V was clipped by 0 bases and J by 5 bases, with 14 bases between them. The CDR3 DNA is TGTGCCTGGAGTGTAGGGCAGGGTCGCGACGAGCAGTACTTC. Protein: CAWSVGQGRDEQYF.

The chain employs TRBV5-1 and TRBJ2-1, with D possibly matching TRBD2 (6 bases). There are 16 residues in the CDR3. CDR1 is SGHRS and CDR2 is YFSETQ in the germline V gene. V shed 1 base and J shed 5 bases, with 16 bases lying between them. In nucleotides, the CDR3 is TGCGCCAGCAGCTTGATAAGCCCTAGCGCGAACAATGAGCAGTTCTTC. Translation: CASSLISPSANNEQFF.

The V call is TRBV19, the J call TRBJ2-5, with 8 nucleotides matching TRBD1. Germline loops: CDR1 LNHDA, CDR2 SQIVND (reference sequence). With V trimmed by 5 bases and J by 4 bases, 3 bases remained unmatched. The length of the CDR3 is 13 residues. Written as DNA, the CDR3 is TGTGCCAGTAGTGGACAGGGCGGAGAGACCCAGTACTTC. Translated, it gives CASSGQGGETQYF.

This clone has just a few counts. In nucleotides, the CDR3 is TGTGCCAGCAGACCCAACCTCGGGGATACGCAGTATTTT. Amino acid sequence: CASRPNLGDTQYF. V gene TRBV2 combines with J gene TRBJ2-3; D gene ambiguous. Trimming pared 6 bases from V and 6 bases from J, leaving 13 bases between. The CDR3 loop spans 13 amino acids. Per the germline V gene, CDR1 is SNHLY and CDR2 is FYNNEI.

The rearrangement joins TRBV7-9 to TRBJ2-2; weak D call: TRBD1 (6 bases). There are 17 residues in the CDR3. Germline CDR1 SEHNR, CDR2 FQNEAQ (reference sequence). Deletions cut 4 bases from V and 1 base from J, with 16 bases between. The CDR3 protein is CASSSLTGTMNTGELFF. Written as DNA, the CDR3 is TGTGCCAGCAGCTCCCTTACCGGGACAATGAACACCGGGGAGCTGTTTTTT. Variable domain in full (rest from reference TRBV7-9 and TRBJ2-2): DTGVSQNPRHKITKRGQNVTFRCDPISEHNRLYWYRQTLGQGPEFLTYFQNEAQLEKSRLLSDRFSAERPKGSFSTLEIQRTEQGDSAMYLCASSSLTGTMNTGELFFGEGSRLTVL.

Details on this clone: Other DNA sequences in the sample encode the same CDR3. The genes are TRBV18 and TRBJ2-5; no clear D. Germline-derived CDR1 and CDR2 are KGHSH and LQKENI. The CDR3 runs 13 residues. Trimming took 3 bases from V and 1 from J, leaving 6 bases between them. The CDR3 loop is CASSPPVQETQYF. The CDR3 region has the DNA TGTGCCAGCTCACCCCCCGTCCAAGAGACCCAGTACTTC.

This clone was found a few times. J is TRBJ2-2 and V is TRBV7-9; weak D call: TRBD1 (5 bases). The CDR3 runs to 13 residues. From germline, CDR1 is SEHNR and CDR2 FQNEAQ (reference sequence). Deletions cut 5 bases from V and 4 bases from J, with 8 bases between. The CDR3 coding sequence is TGTGCCAGCAGCGGGGCTAGCACCGGGGAGCTGTTTTTT. Translated: CASSGASTGELFF.

J is TRBJ2-1 and V is TRBV7-9, with a possible D match to TRBD1 (5 bases). V was trimmed by 4 bases and J by 0 bases, leaving 22 bases between them. Per the germline V gene, CDR1 is SEHNR and CDR2 is FQNEAQ (reference sequence). The CDR3 sequence is 19 residues long. The CDR3 reads CASSSPLGPGKTSYNEQFF. The CDR3, as DNA: TGTGCCAGCAGCTCCCCTCTTGGGCCAGGGAAGACCTCCTACAATGAGCAGTTCTTC. Based on the CDR3 plus reference TRBV7-9 and TRBJ2-1, the full variable domain is DTGVSQNPRHKITKRGQNVTFRCDPISEHNRLYWYRQTLGQGPEFLTYFQNEAQLEKSRLLSDRFSAERPKGSFSTLEIQRTEQGDSAMYLCASSSPLGPGKTSYNEQFFGPGTRLTVL.

This clone showed up just a few times. V and J are TRBV7-2 and TRBJ1-2; D possibly corresponds to TRBD1 (5 bases). CDR3 length: 14 amino acids. CDR1 SGHTA and CDR2 FQGNSA come from the germline V gene. Trimming left V 4 bases short and J 7 bases short, with 16 bases between. Here the CDR3 reads CASSSGSDDLGYTF. The CDR3 coding sequence is TGTGCCAGCAGCTCAGGGTCCGATGATCTTGGCTACACCTTC.

This clone was counted a few times. The chain employs TRBV5-1 and TRBJ2-7, with D perhaps matching TRBD2 (6 bases). The CDR3 totals 14 residues. V dropped 5 bases and J dropped 7 bases, with 19 bases sitting between them. Germline V gives CDR1 SGHRS, CDR2 YFSETQ. In DNA, the CDR3 is TGCGCCAGCAGTACCGGGGACTCCCGGGAAGAGCAGTACTTC. Protein: CASSTGDSREEQYF.

This clone has only a few counts. This rearrangement joins TRBV7-7 to TRBJ2-3, with TRBD2 matching 10 bases. The V segment lost 2 bases and the J segment 2 bases; nucleotides outside the gene matches: 1. This CDR3 has 15 amino acids. Looked up from germline, CDR1 is SSHAT and CDR2 is FNYEAQ (reference sequence). This CDR3 is CASSLLAGVTDTQYF. In DNA form, the CDR3 reads TGTGCCAGCAGCTTACTAGCGGGAGTCACAGATACGCAGTATTTT.

The CDR3 nucleotides read TGTGCCAGCAGCTCCGCCGGCGGCAGGGGCTGGTGGCCCCTCCACTTT. It yields the protein CASSSAGGRGWWPLHF. This chain connects TRBV5-6 to TRBJ1-6; D possibly corresponds to TRBD1 (6 bases). The germline V gene encodes CDR1 SGHDT and CDR2 YYEEEE. Trimming removed 3 bases from V and 13 bases from J, with 23 bases in between. The CDR3 runs to 16 residues.

This sequence joins TRBV19 and TRBJ2-5, with D perhaps matching TRBD1 (5 bases). Deletions cut 6 bases from V and 5 bases from J, with 10 bases between. CDR1 and CDR2 (germline): LNHDA, SQIVND (reference sequence). The CDR3 is made up of 12 amino acids. Written as DNA, the CDR3 is TGTGCCAGTAGGGACACGGCGGAGACCCAGTACTTC. Amino acid sequence: CASRDTAETQYF. The full variable domain, rest sourced from reference TRBV19 and TRBJ2-5, is DGGITQSPKYLFRKEGQNVTLSCEQNLNHDAMYWYRQDPGQGLRLIYYSQIVNDFQKGDIAEGYSVSREKKESFPLTVTSAQKNPTAFYLCASRDTAETQYFGPGTRLLVL.

This chain links TRBV5-4 with TRBJ1-4; 8 nucleotides agree with TRBD1. The CDR3 extends over 15 amino acids. Germline V CDR1 and CDR2: SGHNT, YYREEE (reference sequence). The V and J ends lost 3 bases and 4 bases, in that order; junction bases with no gene match: 5. Here the CDR3 reads CASSYGQGFNEKLFF. The CDR3 DNA is TGTGCCAGCAGCTATGGACAGGGCTTTAATGAAAAACTGTTTTTT.

This clone showed up just a few times. This chain links TRBV5-1 with TRBJ2-1; 11 nucleotides agree with TRBD2. This CDR3 region has 16 residues. Germline V gene data show CDR1 as SGHRS and CDR2 as YFSETQ. The J segment lost 10 bases and the V segment lost 1 base, leaving 10 bases of the junction unmatched. The CDR3 sequence: CASSLSSLAGGGEQFF. The DNA for the CDR3 is TGCGCCAGCAGCTTGTCGAGCCTAGCGGGAGGTGGGGAGCAGTTCTTC.

The V and J genes are TRBV4-1 and TRBJ1-4; 7 nucleotides agree with TRBD1. CDR3 size: 17 residues. Germline V gives CDR1 MGHRA, CDR2 YSYEKL. V dropped 3 bases and J dropped 4; count of bases not matched to a gene: 11. The CDR3 region is CASSHPWDSAVNEKLFF. The DNA for the CDR3 is TGCGCCAGCAGCCATCCCTGGGACAGCGCAGTTAATGAAAAACTGTTTTTT.

In its sample, this clone was seen a few times. This chain uses TRBV18 with TRBJ2-7; 12 bases line up with TRBD2. Germline V gene data show CDR1 as KGHSH and CDR2 as LQKENI. The CDR3 length is 16 residues. V shed 2 bases, J shed 5 bases, and the junction held 7 bases outside the gene matches. The CDR3 loop is CASSPYLAGGINEQYF. The CDR3 bases are TGTGCCAGCTCACCATACCTAGCGGGAGGGATCAACGAGCAGTACTTC.

The table lists this clone with a few counts. This sequence joins TRBV11-1 and TRBJ1-1; D not certain. V shed 1 base and J shed 3 bases, with 12 bases lying between them. The germline V gene encodes CDR1 SGHAT and CDR2 FQDESV (reference sequence). This CDR3 has 15 residues. In nucleotides, the CDR3 is TGTGCCAGCAGCTTAGAGCGGGTAACGGACACTGAAGCTTTCTTT. It yields the protein CASSLERVTDTEAFF.

This clone was counted once. This rearrangement joins TRBV5-8 to TRBJ2-1, with 7 bases fitting TRBD1. The CDR3 is 13 amino acids. With V trimmed by 4 bases and J by 6 bases, 4 bases remained unmatched. Germline loops: CDR1 SGHTS, CDR2 YDEGEE. This CDR3 reads CASSRTGTNEQFF. CDR3 sequence (DNA): TGTGCCAGCAGCCGGACAGGAACCAATGAGCAGTTCTTC.

This clone was counted only a few times. The chain uses TRBV10-3 and TRBJ2-5, with 11 bases identical to TRBD1. Trimming cost V 5 bases and J 0 bases; bases outside gene matches: 2. Germline-derived CDR1 and CDR2 are ENHRY and SYGVKD. CDR3 length: 15 residues. The CDR3 DNA is TGTGCCATCAGTAAGGGACAGGGGGACCAAGAGACCCAGTACTTC. Translating gives CAISKGQGDQETQYF.

This clone was counted a few times. The chain employs TRBV29-1 and TRBJ2-3; perhaps TRBD2 as D (5 bases). This CDR3 has 12 residues. CDR1 and CDR2 from the germline V gene are SQVTM and ANQGSEA. V was pared by 7 bases and J by 2 bases, with 10 bases between. The CDR3 region has the DNA TGCAGCGCTGAGGGAGCCACAGATACGCAGTATTTT. Its protein is CSAEGATDTQYF.

About this clone: One end of the junction does not line up with germline, which may come from a read error. This chain links TRBV11-2 with TRBJ2-1, with 9 bases lining up with TRBD1. Germline CDR1 SGHAT, CDR2 FQNNGV. There are 12 residues in the CDR3. The DNA for the CDR3 is TGTGCCAGCAGCTCCACAGGGGGCCGCCAGATCTTC. Translating it yields CASSSTGGRQIF.

This clone has a handful of counts. This chain links TRBV14 with TRBJ2-1, with 8 bases fitting TRBD2. The CDR3 has 15 residues. Losses at the gene ends were 2 bases for V and 3 bases for J; bases not matched to a gene: 3. Germline V gene sequence: CDR1 SGHDN, CDR2 FVKESK. This CDR3 is CASSQQRGNYNEQFF. Written as DNA, the CDR3 is TGTGCCAGCAGCCAACAGCGGGGGAACTACAATGAGCAGTTCTTC.

This clone was detected only a few times. This sequence joins TRBV9 and TRBJ2-3; 13 bases align to TRBD2. CDR1 is SGDLS, CDR2 YYNGEE, per germline. The CDR3 consists of 15 residues. Trimming removed 3 bases from V and 3 bases from J; junction bases left unmatched: 1. Written as DNA, the CDR3 is TGTGCCAGCAGCGGGACTAGCGGGAGAACAGATACGCAGTATTTT. Translating it yields CASSGTSGRTDTQYF.